What follows is one T cell receptor (beta chain) and its context. It has no known antigen specificity. Base qualities are not at hand, and no much larger clone is one base apart. This sample was included in a study of blood T cell repertoires in COVID-19 (TCRdb year 2020). About the full investigation: Collaborator samples came from the United States, Italy and Spain and covered acute and convalescent phases of COVID-19. The prospective study material was composed of cDNA or gDNA derived from T cells, B-cell-depleted T cells, or PBMCs. Subjects who had been exposed to COVID-19, were actively infected with it, or had recovered from it provided the deeply sampled blood TCRbeta repertoires that made up the dataset. The repertoires were released in a freely available public database meant as a resource for research on the immune response to SARS-CoV-2. Samples came from the ongoing ImmuneRACE study (first 160 participants) plus 1,254 subjects from 6 global collaborators. A de-identified subject ID, COVID-19 status, age in years and sex were almost always included in the sample metadata. HLA class I and class II types, where available, came from metadata supplied by the sample provider rather than from assay-based typing.

The immunoSEQ Assay, a bias-controlled multiplex PCR, was used to amplify TCRbeta CDR3 regions from genomic DNA. As for how the authors treated the data: The number of nucleated cells in each sample was estimated from the amplification of reference gene primers within the assay. To quantify the absolute abundance of each unique TCRbeta CDR3 rearrangement, sequence reads were collapsed and filtered. For each sample, productive Simpson clonality was calculated as the square root of Simpson's diversity index across productive rearrangements. TCRdb provides this immuneACCESS table in a form limited to in-frame rearrangements. Some clones are lacking; in checked studies, under half of them reflect an unresolved V gene, and why the rest are absent is not known. From that table come the V and J calls and clone size; the DNA was used to work out D and trimming. Within this sample are about 160,000 clones, with around 84% of them counted one time only. Clones ranked in the top ten supply approximately 3.3% of the sample.

Overall study results and their limits: The amount of clinical and demographic metadata varied by source and participant and was provided uncurated.

The collaborating institutions used their own protocols to collect whole blood in K2EDTA tubes. For TCRbeta analysis, collaborator samples were shipped as frozen whole blood, as isolated PBMCs, or as DNA extracted from either sample type. The specimen was peripheral blood. The source is a human donor with acute or convalescent COVID-19. The donor label of this sample is uncertain.

The CDR3 protein sequence reads: CASSPPRTGISGNEQFF. The DNA sequence is as follows: TGTGCCAGCTCACCCCCCCGGACAGGGATCTCAGGGAATGAGCAGTTCTTC. The sequence joins TRBV18 to TRBJ2-1; 8 junctional bases match TRBD1. Germline trimming: 3 bases from V, 7 bases from J; junction bases outside gene matches: 14. The cysteine opens and the phenylalanine closes a CDR3 of 17 amino acids. CDR3 DNA is the only sequence kept; it has 51 bases, read in frame from the first base. The germline V gene specifies KGHSH as CDR1 and LQKENI as CDR2.